This entry lists 16 T cell receptor beta chains sequenced from one sample in a study of OX40 agonist ivuxolimab in advanced cancers. Data came from immunoSEQ multiplex PCR; TCRdb stores just in-frame clones and leaves some out. The sample yields 50,000 to 65,000 clones, around 90% seen once. Sequencing used CD4+ or CD8+ T cells sorted from blood, obtained in a trial of the OX40 agonist ivuxolimab. The source is an adult with an advanced solid tumor such as melanoma, head and neck, liver or kidney cancer.

The chain is built from TRBV7-2 and TRBJ1-1; unclear D gene. Germline lookup yields CDR1 SGHTA and CDR2 FQGNSA. This CDR3 contains 15 residues. V lost 4 bases to trimming and J lost 1 base, with 13 bases between them. CDR3 sequence (DNA): TGTGCCAGCAGCTCCTCCAGACCAGGGAACACTGAAGCTTTCTTT. Amino acid sequence: CASSSSRPGNTEAFF.

J is TRBJ2-5 and V is TRBV28; the D call may be TRBD1 or TRBD2 (5 bases each). Germline CDR1 and CDR2: MDHEN and SYDVKM. The CDR3 spans 15 residues. Between the trimmed V and J ends, which lost 2 bases and 2 bases, there was a span of 12 bases. The CDR3 DNA reads TGTGCCAGCAGTTTAGCTGGGGGTCTGCAAGAGACCCAGTACTTC. It encodes CASSLAGGLQETQYF.

The V gene is TRBV11-1, the J gene TRBJ1-1; the match to TRBD1 covers 7 bases. With V trimmed by 6 bases and J by 1 base, 5 bases remained unmatched. This CDR3 region has 14 residues. Germline-derived CDR1 and CDR2 are SGHAT and FQDESV (reference sequence). CDR3: CASRTQGRNTEAFF. The CDR3 DNA is TGTGCCAGCAGAACACAGGGGAGGAACACTGAAGCTTTCTTT.

As to this clone: This same CDR3 is encoded by further DNA sequences in the sample. The gene calls are TRBV5-4 and TRBJ2-5; a weak D match, TRBD2 (6 bases). The CDR3 contains 15 residues. The ends were cut back, 5 bases at V and 5 bases at J, with 19 bases in the middle. From germline, CDR1 is SGHNT and CDR2 YYREEE (reference sequence). The DNA of the CDR3 is TGTGCCAGCAGGACGGAGGGACTTGGGGCGGAGACCCAGTACTTC. Translated, it gives CASRTEGLGAETQYF.

V usage is TRBV12-5 and J usage is TRBJ2-1, with TRBD1 matching 8 bases. Germline V CDR1 and CDR2: LGHNT, FRNRAP. The CDR3 loop spans 15 amino acids. Unmatched junction bases numbered 4, after V lost 5 bases and J lost 1 base. The CDR3 here is CASGPGTGSYNEQFF. CDR3 nucleotides: TGTGCTAGTGGTCCGGGGACAGGATCCTACAATGAGCAGTTCTTC.

The gene calls are TRBV10-3 and TRBJ2-7; TRBD1 is a possible D gene (6 bases). The CDR3 is 13 residues long. The V and J ends lost 10 bases and 3 bases respectively, with 16 bases between them. Germline V gives CDR1 ENHRY, CDR2 SYGVKD. CDR3 region: CATEGDANYEQYF. The CDR3 DNA reads as TGTGCCACCGAGGGGGATGCGAACTACGAGCAGTACTTC.

The rearrangement links TRBV9 to TRBJ2-3; unclear D gene. The CDR3 loop spans 16 amino acids. CDR1 is SGDLS, CDR2 YYNGEE, per germline. V was trimmed by 4 bases and J by 0 bases, leaving 15 bases between them. CDR3 nucleotide sequence: TGTGCCAGCAGCCAGCGTCTGGACCGAAGCACAGATACGCAGTATTTT. Protein: CASSQRLDRSTDTQYF. The whole variable domain, filled in from reference TRBV9 and TRBJ2-3, reads DSGVTQTPKHLITATGQRVTLRCSPRSGDLSVYWYQQSLDQGLQFLIQYYNGEERAKGNILERFSAQQFPDLHSELNLSSLELGDSALYFCASSQRLDRSTDTQYFGPGTRLTVL.

The chain carries TRBV7-9 and TRBJ2-7, with unresolved D. Germline CDR1 and CDR2: SEHNR and FQNEAQ (reference sequence). The CDR3 extends over 14 amino acids. The germline V and J ends were trimmed by 3 bases and 3 bases, with 12 bases remaining between them. Written as DNA, the CDR3 is TGTGCCAGCAGCTTGTCAGGATCGGACTACGAGCAGTACTTC. Residues: CASSLSGSDYEQYF.

The V call is TRBV7-9, the J call TRBJ2-7, with unresolved D. Trimming removed 0 bases at V and 4 bases at J, with 4 bases between. The CDR3 extends over 12 amino acids. Germline-derived CDR1 and CDR2 are SEHNR and FQNEAQ (reference sequence). For the CDR3, the DNA is TGTGCCAGCAGCTTAGCCGCTTACGAGCAGTACTTC. Encoded protein: CASSLAAYEQYF.

This rearrangement joins TRBV28 to TRBJ2-5; 7 bases are shared with TRBD2. With the DNA end fitting TRBJ2-7 better, the J assignment may be wrong. The CDR3 is made up of 17 amino acids. The germline gives CDR1 MDHEN, CDR2 SYDVKM. The CDR3 is CASSLSLAGDFGYEQYF. The DNA of the CDR3 is TGTGCCAGCAGTTTAAGTCTGGCGGGAGATTTTGGGTACGAGCAGTACTTC.

The gene calls are TRBV11-2 and TRBJ2-7; D is perhaps TRBD1 or TRBD2 (6 bases each). With 1 base removed from V and 1 base from J, the gap between germline ends came to 8 bases. The CDR3 sequence is 14 residues long. Germline CDR1 is SGHAT and CDR2 is FQNNGV. In nucleotides, the CDR3 is TGTGCCAGCAGCTTAGGGGGGGCGTCCTACGAGCAGTACTTC. Protein product: CASSLGGASYEQYF. Together with reference TRBV11-2 and TRBJ2-7, the CDR3 gives the full variable domain: EAGVAQSPRYKIIEKRQSVAFWCNPISGHATLYWYQQILGQGPKLLIQFQNNGVVDDSQLPKDRFSAERLKGVDSTLKIQPAKLEDSAVYLCASSLGGASYEQYFGPGTRLTVT.

V usage is TRBV5-6 and J usage is TRBJ1-1, with D unclear. CDR1 is SGHDT and CDR2 is YYEEEE in the germline V gene. Trimming left V 1 base short and J 1 base short, with 11 bases between. The CDR3 extends over 15 amino acids. The CDR3 loop is CASSLWARPNTEAFF. The CDR3 DNA is TGTGCCAGCAGCTTGTGGGCTAGACCGAACACTGAAGCTTTCTTT.

The V call is TRBV5-1, the J call TRBJ2-7, with a weak D call TRBD1 (6 bases). V was cut by 5 bases and J by 6 bases, with 15 bases left in between. The germline V gene encodes CDR1 SGHRS and CDR2 YFSETQ. The CDR3 extends over 13 amino acids. The CDR3 sequence: CASRELGASEQYF. CDR3 nucleotides: TGCGCCAGCAGAGAGCTGGGGGCTTCCGAGCAGTACTTC.

The chain recombines TRBV7-3 with TRBJ2-6; 8 nucleotides align to TRBD1. Germline V lookup: CDR1 SGHTA, CDR2 FQGTGA. With 5 bases clipped from V and 2 bases from J, the junction kept 2 bases outside the gene matches. CDR3 size: 15 residues. The CDR3: CASSPDRAGANVLTF. DNA for the CDR3: TGTGCCAGCAGCCCGGACAGGGCTGGGGCCAACGTCCTGACTTTC.

This chain connects TRBV7-8 to TRBJ2-5, with no clear D. V was clipped by 5 bases and J by 6 bases, with 7 bases between them. CDR3 size: 11 residues. Germline V gene data show CDR1 as SGHVS and CDR2 as FQNEAQ. DNA of the CDR3: TGTGCCAGCAGCCACTCCCAGACCCAGTACTTC. It specifies CASSHSQTQYF.

The chain is built from TRBV9 and TRBJ2-3; TRBD1 matches at 7 bases. This CDR3 has 17 residues. CDR1 and CDR2 from the germline V gene are SGDLS and YYNGEE. V trimming: 0 bases; J trimming: 2 bases; junction bases outside the gene matches: 9. Here the CDR3 DNA reads TGTGCCAGCAGCGTAGGGGGAAGGGGGCTACACACAGATACGCAGTATTTT. Amino acids: CASSVGGRGLHTDTQYF.